The 4 T cell receptor beta chains presented below share a single source sample, sequenced in a study of response to subunit inactivated influenza vaccine. TCRdb recomputed calls from the RT-PCR reads with MiXCR, one row per CDR3 protein. The profile shows under 800,000 distinct CDR3 sequences, about 14% of them singletons. This material consisted of PBMCs from blood, taken less than 15 days before vaccination. The receptors derive from a man aged 50 to 59 who received an inactivated influenza vaccine.

This clonotype turned up a few times. The chain uses TRBV21-1 and TRBJ2-1. TRBV21-1 is assigned pseudogene status. There are 12 residues in the CDR3. The CDR3 reads CASSKPSNEQFF. The CDR3 DNA sequence: TGTGCCAGCAGCAAACCGAGCAATGAGCAGTTCTTC.

This clonotype was counted ten times or more. The rearrangement joins TRBV20-1 to TRBJ2-5; 9 nucleotides match TRBD2. V lost 7 bases, J lost 5 bases, and 11 bases stayed unmatched. Germline lookup yields CDR1 DFQATT and CDR2 SNEGSKA (reference sequence). The CDR3 is 14 residues long. DNA of the CDR3: TGCAGTGTTCCGTCTGGCGGGGGGGCTGAGACCCAGTACTTC. This translates into CSVPSGGGAETQYF.

The table lists this clonotype with a few counts. The genes are TRBV3-1 and TRBJ1-2, with 7 bases aligning to TRBD1. This CDR3 contains 17 residues. Germline V gene lookup returns CDR1 LGHDT and CDR2 YNNKEL (reference sequence). V was pared by 1 base and J by 1 base, with 9 bases of the junction left unmatched. The DNA for the CDR3 is TGTGCCAGCAGCCAAGGGACAGGACTCATCGATAACTATGGCTACACCTTC. It yields the protein CASSQGTGLIDNYGYTF.

The chain uses TRBV9 and TRBJ2-1; D is perhaps TRBD2 (6 bases). The V end lost 0 bases, the J end lost 1 base, and 11 bases lay between the germline ends. Germline-derived CDR1 and CDR2 are SGDLS and YYNGEE. The CDR3 is made up of 16 amino acids. CDR3 nucleotides: TGTGCCAGCAGCGTAGTCGGCGGGATTTCCTACAATGAGCAGTTCTTC. The encoded protein is CASSVVGGISYNEQFF.